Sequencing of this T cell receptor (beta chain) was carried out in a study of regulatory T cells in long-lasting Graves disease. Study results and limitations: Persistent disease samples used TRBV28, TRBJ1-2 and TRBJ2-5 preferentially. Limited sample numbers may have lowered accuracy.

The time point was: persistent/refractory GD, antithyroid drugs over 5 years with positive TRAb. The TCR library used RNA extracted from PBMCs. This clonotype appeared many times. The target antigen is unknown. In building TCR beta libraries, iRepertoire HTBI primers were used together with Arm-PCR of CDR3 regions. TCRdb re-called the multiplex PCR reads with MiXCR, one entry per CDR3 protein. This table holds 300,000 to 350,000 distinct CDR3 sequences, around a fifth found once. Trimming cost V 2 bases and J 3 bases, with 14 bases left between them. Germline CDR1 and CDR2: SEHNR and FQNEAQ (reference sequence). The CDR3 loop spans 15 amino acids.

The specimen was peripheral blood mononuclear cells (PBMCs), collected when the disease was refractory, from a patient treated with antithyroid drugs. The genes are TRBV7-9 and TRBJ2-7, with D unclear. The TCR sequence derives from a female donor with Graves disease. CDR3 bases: TGTGCCAGCAGCTTACTCTCCGCGCCAGGCTACGAGCAGTACTTC. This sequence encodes CASSLLSAPGYEQYF.